The 2 T cell receptor beta chains below come from one sample, sequenced in a study of shared clonotypes between healthy human individuals. The method was immunoSEQ multiplex PCR; TCRdb's version includes in-frame clones alone and lacks a portion of them. The profile shows over a million clones, around four fifths of them singletons. The source material was memory CD4+ T cells sorted from blood. Indicated subset: CD45RA-negative fraction. The receptors were gathered from a man between 18 and 35 years old in good health.

The chain joins TRBV27 to TRBJ2-3; maybe TRBD2 (6 bases). Germline values: CDR1 MNHEY, CDR2 SMNVEV (reference sequence). The V end was cut by 3 bases, the J end by 6 bases, with 10 bases between. This CDR3 contains 13 residues. The CDR3 loop is CASSLRDRDTQYF. CDR3 sequence (DNA): TGTGCCAGCAGTTTGCGGGACCGCGATACGCAGTATTTT.

The chain joins TRBV7-2 to TRBJ1-5, with 8 bases matching TRBD1. There are 14 residues in the CDR3. Germline V gives CDR1 SGHTA, CDR2 FQGNSA. The J segment lost 2 bases and the V segment lost 5 bases, leaving 2 bases of the junction unmatched. Here the CDR3 DNA reads TGTGCCAGCAGCCCGGACAGGGGCAATCAGCCCCAGCATTTT. Encoded protein: CASSPDRGNQPQHF.